Shown below are 18 T cell receptor beta chains from a single sample sequenced in a study of shared clonotypes between healthy human individuals. Generated by immunoSEQ multiplex PCR, the TCRdb table keeps only in-frame clones and is missing some. The sample records a few million clones, approximately 92% being singletons. Sequenced material: naive CD4+ T cells sorted from blood. Subset indicated: CD45RA+ positively selected. Source of these receptors: a man between 18 and 35 years old in good health.

J is TRBJ1-1 and V is TRBV7-9; 9 bases are a match to TRBD1. V shed 1 base, J shed 6 bases, and the junction held 3 bases outside the gene matches. The CDR3 is 14 residues long. CDR1 is SEHNR, CDR2 FQNEAQ, per germline (reference sequence). DNA of the CDR3: TGTGCCAGCAGCTTAGAGACAGGGGGTTCTGAAGCTTTCTTT. Translated: CASSLETGGSEAFF.

CDR3 loop: CASSSSPGQRGLEQYF. The DNA for the CDR3 is TGTGCCAGCAGCTCGTCCCCGGGACAAAGAGGTCTCGAGCAGTACTTC. The V gene is TRBV5-6, the J gene TRBJ2-7, with D perhaps matching TRBD1 (6 bases). Between the trimmed V and J ends, which lost 3 bases and 6 bases, there was a span of 22 bases. Germline lookup yields CDR1 SGHDT and CDR2 YYEEEE. The CDR3 sequence is 16 residues long.

V is TRBV4-1 and J is TRBJ2-3, with 9 bases that match TRBD2. This CDR3 has 15 amino acids. Losses at the gene ends were 3 bases for V and 5 bases for J; bases not matched to a gene: 6. Germline values: CDR1 MGHRA, CDR2 YSYEKL. The CDR3 loop reads CASSQTGTSLDTQYF. Written as DNA, the CDR3 is TGCGCCAGCAGCCAGACCGGGACTAGCCTAGATACGCAGTATTTT.

This clone was detected only a few times. This chain joins TRBV30 and TRBJ1-1; no firm D call. CDR3 length: 14 residues. Trimming pared 0 bases from V and 1 base from J, leaving 9 bases between. The germline CDR1 and CDR2 sequences are GTSNPN and SVGIG (reference sequence). The CDR3, as DNA: TGTGCCTGGAGTGTAGGCATCTCGAACACTGAAGCTTTCTTT. It translates to CAWSVGISNTEAFF.

The rearrangement joins TRBV5-6 to TRBJ2-6; TRBD1 matches at 7 bases. The germline V gene encodes CDR1 SGHDT and CDR2 YYEEEE. V shed 3 bases and J 7 bases; nucleotides not matched to a gene: 4. This CDR3 is built from 14 residues. The CDR3 sequence: CASSWDRRANVLTF. The CDR3, as DNA: TGTGCCAGCAGCTGGGACAGACGAGCCAACGTCCTGACTTTC. The full variable domain, in which reference TRBV5-6 and TRBJ2-6 provide the parts outside the CDR3, is DAGVTQSPTHLIKTRGQQVTLRCSPKSGHDTVSWYQQALGQGPQFIFQYYEEEERQRGNFPDRFSGHQFPNYSSELNVNALLLGDSALYLCASSWDRRANVLTFGAGSRLTVL.

The rearrangement links TRBV6-1 to TRBJ1-6; 8 bases are shared with TRBD1. After removal of 4 bases from V and 0 bases from J, the junction contained 2 bases not matched to a gene. This CDR3 contains 16 residues. Germline lookup yields CDR1 MNHNS and CDR2 SASEGT. CDR3 sequence (DNA): TGTGCCAGCAGTGTTGGACAGGGCTCCTATAATTCACCCCTCCACTTT. Protein product: CASSVGQGSYNSPLHF.

The chain links TRBV6-1 to TRBJ2-3, with 10 bases aligning to TRBD2. CDR1 and CDR2 (germline): MNHNS, SASEGT. The CDR3 contains 15 residues. V gave up 4 bases and J gave up 1 base; unmatched junction bases: 2. CDR3 sequence: CASSVGTSGTDTQYF. Here the CDR3 DNA reads TGTGCCAGCAGTGTTGGGACTAGCGGCACAGATACGCAGTATTTT.

The chain is built from TRBV19 and TRBJ1-5; D ambiguous. The ends were cut back, 9 bases at V and 0 bases at J, with 12 bases in the middle. The CDR3 is made up of 14 amino acids. The germline V gene encodes CDR1 LNHDA and CDR2 SQIVND (reference sequence). The CDR3 nucleotides read TGTGCCAGCAAAAACACGGATAGCAATCAGCCCCAGCATTTT. Residues: CASKNTDSNQPQHF.

V usage is TRBV11-3 and J usage is TRBJ2-2; possibly TRBD1 for D (5 bases). The CDR3 loop spans 18 amino acids. CDR1 and CDR2 (germline): SGHNT, YENEEA. The V gene lost 0 bases and the J gene lost 1 base, with 15 bases spanning the gap. CDR3 protein: CASSLEGYGRENTGELFF. CDR3 in DNA: TGTGCCAGCAGCTTAGAAGGTTACGGCAGGGAGAACACCGGGGAGCTGTTTTTT.

The chain combines TRBV5-1 with TRBJ2-7; D assignment may be TRBD1 or TRBD2 (6 bases each). CDR1 is SGHRS, CDR2 YFSETQ, per germline. The ends were cut back, 3 bases at V and 1 base at J, with 11 bases in the middle. This CDR3 spans 14 amino acids. CDR3 nucleotide sequence: TGCGCCAGCAGCTGGGGGGCCAATTCCTACGAGCAGTACTTC. This translates into CASSWGANSYEQYF.

This chain links TRBV19 with TRBJ2-2; 10 bases fit TRBD1. The germline CDR1 and CDR2 sequences are LNHDA and SQIVND (reference sequence). The CDR3 is 17 amino acids. J lost 1 base, V lost 5 bases, and 7 bases had no gene match. The CDR3 protein is CASSARDRGLNTGELFF. CDR3 in DNA: TGTGCCAGTAGTGCCCGGGACAGGGGCTTGAACACCGGGGAGCTGTTTTTT.

To note about this clone: Within the sample, other DNA sequences also encode this same CDR3. The chain joins TRBV18 to TRBJ1-2; D is unclear. Between the trimmed V and J ends, which lost 2 bases and 2 bases, there was a span of 6 bases. Germline CDR1 reads KGHSH; CDR2 reads LQKENI. The CDR3 has 13 amino acids. Here the CDR3 DNA reads TGTGCCAGCTCACCAAGAGAGAACTATGGCTACACCTTC. Residues: CASSPRENYGYTF.

This clone showed up just once. The rearrangement joins TRBV11-3 to TRBJ1-3; no reliable D call. Per germline, CDR1 SGHNT and CDR2 YENEEA. This CDR3 comprises 14 residues. Trimming took 1 base from V and 8 from J, leaving 12 bases between them. CDR3 loop: CASSLGRAADTIYF. The CDR3 DNA sequence: TGTGCCAGCAGCTTAGGCCGGGCCGCAGACACCATATATTTT.

The CDR3 DNA follows: TGTGCCAGCAGTAAGGGACTAGAGGCGAACACCGGGGAGCTGTTTTTT. Amino acid sequence: CASSKGLEANTGELFF. The genes are TRBV2 and TRBJ2-2, with TRBD2 matching over 8 bases. V was clipped by 5 bases and J by 0 bases; unmatched bases: 5. The CDR3 loop spans 16 amino acids. The germline V gene encodes CDR1 SNHLY and CDR2 FYNNEI.

The chain's CDR3 is CAISDGQGASDEQYF. The CDR3 coding sequence is TGTGCCATCAGTGATGGACAGGGGGCCTCTGACGAGCAGTACTTC. This sequence joins TRBV10-3 and TRBJ2-7; TRBD1 agrees at 11 bases. Trimming at V came to 3 bases and at J to 5 bases, leaving 6 bases not matched to a gene. Germline CDR1 ENHRY, CDR2 SYGVKD. This CDR3 comprises 15 residues.

The chain uses TRBV27 and TRBJ1-6, with D perhaps matching TRBD1 (6 bases). Germline CDR1 and CDR2: MNHEY and SMNVEV (reference sequence). Trimming removed 7 bases from V and 12 bases from J, with 25 bases in between. CDR3 length: 16 residues. This CDR3 is CASTGEDRHVPEPLHF. The DNA for the CDR3 is TGTGCCAGCACGGGCGAAGACAGGCACGTCCCTGAACCCCTCCACTTT.

CDR3 coding DNA: TGTGCCAGCAGCAGTCCTACCTCTAGCACAGATACGCAGTATTTT. Encoded protein: CASSSPTSSTDTQYF. This rearrangement joins TRBV6-5 to TRBJ2-3, with D hard to call. The CDR3 spans 15 residues. CDR1 is MNHEY and CDR2 is SVGAGI in the germline V gene. Deletions cut 6 bases from V and 0 bases from J, with 13 bases between.

V gene TRBV6-5 combines with J gene TRBJ1-5; 8 nucleotides match TRBD1. This CDR3 contains 16 residues. V dropped 4 bases and J dropped 2; count of bases not matched to a gene: 7. CDR1 MNHEY and CDR2 SVGAGI come from the germline V gene. In DNA form, the CDR3 reads TGTGCCAGCAGTTCAGACAGGGGCCACGGCAATCAGCCCCAGCATTTT. Translated, it gives CASSSDRGHGNQPQHF.